This T cell receptor (beta chain) was obtained from a study of CD8 T cells in ankylosing spondylitis. With molecular barcodes, quantitative 5'-RACE was used to make the TCR beta libraries. TCRdb reprocessed the 5' RACE reads with MiXCR, giving one entry per CDR3 protein. The table records roughly 30,000 distinct CDR3 sequences, 14% of them present only once. General study points: Characteristic of ankylosing spondylitis blood, it appeared, was a TCR beta motif comprising several highly homologous variants. Disease-linked clones were CD8+ and relatively rare in peripheral blood.

This clonotype was seen ten or more times. Its antigen remains unknown. Specimen: blood. The clonotype comes from a male donor with ankylosing spondylitis or in good health (not recorded which).

The CDR3 protein is CASNLGQPSYNEQFF. The CDR3, as DNA: TGTGCCAGCAACCTGGGACAGCCCTCCTACAATGAGCAGTTCTTC. J is TRBJ2-1 and V is TRBV6-2 or TRBV6-3, with 7 bases that match TRBD1. The germline CDR1 and CDR2 sequences are MNHEY and SVGEGT. This CDR3 has 15 residues. V trimming: 7 bases; J trimming: 0 bases; junction bases outside the gene matches: 6.